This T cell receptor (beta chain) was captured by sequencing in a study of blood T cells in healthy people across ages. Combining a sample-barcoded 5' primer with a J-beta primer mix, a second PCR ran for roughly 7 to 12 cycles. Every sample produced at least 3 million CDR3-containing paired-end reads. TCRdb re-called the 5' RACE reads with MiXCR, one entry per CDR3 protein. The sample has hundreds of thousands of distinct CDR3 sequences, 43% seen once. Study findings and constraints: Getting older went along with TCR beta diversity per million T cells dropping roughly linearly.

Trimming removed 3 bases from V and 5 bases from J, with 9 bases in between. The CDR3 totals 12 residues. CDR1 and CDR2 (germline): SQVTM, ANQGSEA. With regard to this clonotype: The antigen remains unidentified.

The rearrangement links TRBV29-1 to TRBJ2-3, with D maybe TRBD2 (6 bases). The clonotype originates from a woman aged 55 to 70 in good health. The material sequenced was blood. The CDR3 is CSVDLAIDTQYF. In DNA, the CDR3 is TGCAGCGTTGATCTAGCGATAGATACGCAGTATTTT.